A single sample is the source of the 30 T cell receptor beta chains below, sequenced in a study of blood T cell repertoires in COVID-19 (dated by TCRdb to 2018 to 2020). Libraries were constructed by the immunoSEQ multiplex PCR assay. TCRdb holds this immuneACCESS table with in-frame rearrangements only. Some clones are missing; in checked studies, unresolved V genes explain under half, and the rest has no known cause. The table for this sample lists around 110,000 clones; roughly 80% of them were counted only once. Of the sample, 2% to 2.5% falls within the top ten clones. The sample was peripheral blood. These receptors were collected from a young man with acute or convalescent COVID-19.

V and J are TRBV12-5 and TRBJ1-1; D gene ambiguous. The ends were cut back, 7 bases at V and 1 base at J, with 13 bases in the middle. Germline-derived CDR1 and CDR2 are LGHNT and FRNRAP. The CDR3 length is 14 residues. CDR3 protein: CASARPLENTEAFF. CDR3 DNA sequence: TGTGCTAGTGCTAGACCCTTGGAGAACACTGAAGCTTTCTTT. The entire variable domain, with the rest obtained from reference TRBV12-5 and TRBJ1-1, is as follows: DARVTQTPRHKVTEMGQEVTMRCQPILGHNTVFWYRQTMMQGLELLAYFRNRAPLDDSGMPKDRFSAEMPDATLATLKIQPSEPRDSAVYFCASARPLENTEAFFGQGTRLTVV.

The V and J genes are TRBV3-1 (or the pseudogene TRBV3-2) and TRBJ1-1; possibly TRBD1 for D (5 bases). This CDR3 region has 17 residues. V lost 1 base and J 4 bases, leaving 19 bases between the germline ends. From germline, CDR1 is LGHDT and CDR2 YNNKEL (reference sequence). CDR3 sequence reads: CASSQGGHLTVGTEAFF. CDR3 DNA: TGTGCCAGCAGCCAAGGTGGACACCTTACGGTGGGCACTGAAGCTTTCTTT.

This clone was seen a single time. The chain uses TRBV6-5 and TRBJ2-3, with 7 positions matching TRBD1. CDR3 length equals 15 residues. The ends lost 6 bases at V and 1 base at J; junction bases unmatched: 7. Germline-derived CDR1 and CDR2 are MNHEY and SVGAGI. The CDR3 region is CASRDQGVGTDTQYF. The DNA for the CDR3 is TGTGCCAGCAGAGATCAGGGGGTAGGCACAGATACGCAGTATTTT.

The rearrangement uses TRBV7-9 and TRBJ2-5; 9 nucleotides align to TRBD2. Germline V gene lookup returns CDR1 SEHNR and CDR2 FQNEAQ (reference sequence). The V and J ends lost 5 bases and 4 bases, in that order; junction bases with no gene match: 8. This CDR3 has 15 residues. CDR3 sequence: CASSGPSGIVETQYF. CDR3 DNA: TGTGCCAGCAGCGGTCCTAGCGGGATCGTAGAGACCCAGTACTTC.

The CDR3 DNA reads as TGTGCCAGCAGTCCCATTGGGACTAGCGGTACAGATACGCAGTATTTT. Protein product: CASSPIGTSGTDTQYF. V gene TRBV6-4 combines with J gene TRBJ2-3, with TRBD2 matching 11 bases. This CDR3 contains 16 residues. Germline loops: CDR1 MRHNA, CDR2 SNTAGT. V shed 5 bases, J shed 3 bases, and the junction held 7 bases outside the gene matches.

CDR3 DNA: TGTGCCTGGAGTCCGATCACCGGGACAGCGAACACTGAAGCTTTCTTT. It translates to CAWSPITGTANTEAFF. V usage is TRBV30 and J usage is TRBJ1-1, with 7 bases aligning to TRBD1. With V trimmed by 2 bases and J by 1 base, 10 bases remained unmatched. Germline V gene data show CDR1 as GTSNPN and CDR2 as SVGIG (reference sequence). CDR3 size: 16 residues.

The CDR3 region is CASSLGSGSSNQPQHF. CDR3 DNA: TGTGCCAGCAGCTTAGGGTCAGGGTCAAGCAATCAGCCCCAGCATTTT. This chain links TRBV7-9 with TRBJ1-5, with D possibly TRBD1 on 5 matching bases. This CDR3 region has 16 residues. Germline CDR1 reads SEHNR; CDR2 reads FQNEAQ (reference sequence). Trimming left V 1 base short and J 1 base short, with 11 bases between.

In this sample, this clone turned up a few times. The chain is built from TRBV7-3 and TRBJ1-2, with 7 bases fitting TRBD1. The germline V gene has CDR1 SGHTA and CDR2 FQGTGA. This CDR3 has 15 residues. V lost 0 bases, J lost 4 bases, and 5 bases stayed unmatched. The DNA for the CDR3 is TGTGCCAGCAGCTTAACAGGGGGCGGAGGCTATGGCTACACCTTC. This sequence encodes CASSLTGGGGYGYTF.

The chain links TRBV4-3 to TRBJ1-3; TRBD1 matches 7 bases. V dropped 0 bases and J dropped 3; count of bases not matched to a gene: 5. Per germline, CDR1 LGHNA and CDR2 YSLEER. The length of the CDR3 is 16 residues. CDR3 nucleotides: TGCGCCAGCAGCCAAGATACAGGGGCAGGTGGAAACACCATATATTTT. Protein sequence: CASSQDTGAGGNTIYF.

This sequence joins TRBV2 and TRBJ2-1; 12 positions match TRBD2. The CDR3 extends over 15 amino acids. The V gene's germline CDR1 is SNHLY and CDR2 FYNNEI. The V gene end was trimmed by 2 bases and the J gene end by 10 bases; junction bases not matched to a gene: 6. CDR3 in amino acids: CASSELAGGPGEQFF. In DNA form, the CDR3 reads TGTGCCAGCAGTGAACTAGCGGGGGGGCCGGGGGAGCAGTTCTTC.

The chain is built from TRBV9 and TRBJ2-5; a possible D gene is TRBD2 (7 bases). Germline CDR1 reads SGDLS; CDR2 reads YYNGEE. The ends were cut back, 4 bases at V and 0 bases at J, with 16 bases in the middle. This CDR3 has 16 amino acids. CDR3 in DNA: TGTGCCAGCAGCCCCGGGGTGGGGGGGCACCAAGAGACCCAGTACTTC. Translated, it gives CASSPGVGGHQETQYF.

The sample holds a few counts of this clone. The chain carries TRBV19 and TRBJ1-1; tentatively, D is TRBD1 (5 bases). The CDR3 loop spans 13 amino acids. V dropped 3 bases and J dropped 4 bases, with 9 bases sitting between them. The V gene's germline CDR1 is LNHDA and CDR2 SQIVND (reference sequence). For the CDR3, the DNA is TGTGCCAGTAGTATGGGGGGGAGCACTGAAGCTTTCTTT. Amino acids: CASSMGGSTEAFF.

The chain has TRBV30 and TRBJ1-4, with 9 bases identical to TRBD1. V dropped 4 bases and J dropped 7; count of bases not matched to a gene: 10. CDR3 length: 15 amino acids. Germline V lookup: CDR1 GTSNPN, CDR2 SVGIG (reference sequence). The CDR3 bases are TGTGCCTGGACACCCACAGGGGGCGTTGGTGAAAAACTGTTTTTT. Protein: CAWTPTGGVGEKLFF.

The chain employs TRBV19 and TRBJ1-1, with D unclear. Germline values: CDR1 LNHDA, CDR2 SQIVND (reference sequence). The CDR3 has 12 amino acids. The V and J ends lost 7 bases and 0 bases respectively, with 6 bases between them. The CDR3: CASTNLNTEAFF. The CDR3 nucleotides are TGTGCCAGTACCAATTTGAACACTGAAGCTTTCTTT.

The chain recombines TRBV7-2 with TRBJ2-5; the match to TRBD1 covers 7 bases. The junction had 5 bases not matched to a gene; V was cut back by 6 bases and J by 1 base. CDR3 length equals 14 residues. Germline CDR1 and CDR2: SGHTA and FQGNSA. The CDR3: CASRGDRVQETQYF. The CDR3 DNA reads TGTGCCAGCAGGGGCGACAGGGTCCAAGAGACCCAGTACTTC.

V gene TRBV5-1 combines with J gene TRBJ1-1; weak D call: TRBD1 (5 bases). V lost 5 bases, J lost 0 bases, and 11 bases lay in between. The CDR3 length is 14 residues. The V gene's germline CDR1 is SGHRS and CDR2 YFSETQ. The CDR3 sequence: CASRVRGVNTEAFF. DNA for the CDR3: TGCGCCAGCAGGGTGCGGGGGGTGAACACTGAAGCTTTCTTT.

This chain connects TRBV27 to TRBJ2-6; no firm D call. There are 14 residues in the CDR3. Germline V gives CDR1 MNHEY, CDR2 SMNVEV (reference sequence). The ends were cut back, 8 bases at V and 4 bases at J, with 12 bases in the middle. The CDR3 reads CASSTSEGANVLTF. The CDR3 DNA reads TGTGCCAGCTCCACTTCGGAGGGGGCCAACGTCCTGACTTTC.

The CDR3 sequence: CASSSFEGGQVYYEQYF. The CDR3 coding sequence is TGTGCCAGCAGTTCCTTCGAGGGCGGACAGGTCTACTACGAGCAGTACTTC. The V and J genes are TRBV6-2 or TRBV6-3 and TRBJ2-7, with TRBD1 matching over 7 bases. The ends lost 4 bases at V and 3 bases at J; junction bases unmatched: 15. CDR3 length: 17 amino acids. The germline gives CDR1 MNHEY, CDR2 SVGEGT.

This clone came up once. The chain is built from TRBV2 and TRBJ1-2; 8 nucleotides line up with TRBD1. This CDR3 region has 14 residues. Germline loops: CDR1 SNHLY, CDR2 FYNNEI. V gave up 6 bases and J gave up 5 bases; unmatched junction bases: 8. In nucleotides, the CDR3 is TGTGCCAGCAGAACAGGGGGAGGAGATTATGGCTACACCTTC. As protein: CASRTGGGDYGYTF.

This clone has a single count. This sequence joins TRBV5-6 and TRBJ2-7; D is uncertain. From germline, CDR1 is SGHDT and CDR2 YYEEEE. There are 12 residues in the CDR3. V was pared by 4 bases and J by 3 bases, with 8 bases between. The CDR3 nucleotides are TGTGCCAGCAGCGACACGAACTACGAGCAGTACTTC. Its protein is CASSDTNYEQYF. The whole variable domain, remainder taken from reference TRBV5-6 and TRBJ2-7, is DAGVTQSPTHLIKTRGQQVTLRCSPKSGHDTVSWYQQALGQGPQFIFQYYEEEERQRGNFPDRFSGHQFPNYSSELNVNALLLGDSALYLCASSDTNYEQYFGPGTRLTVT.

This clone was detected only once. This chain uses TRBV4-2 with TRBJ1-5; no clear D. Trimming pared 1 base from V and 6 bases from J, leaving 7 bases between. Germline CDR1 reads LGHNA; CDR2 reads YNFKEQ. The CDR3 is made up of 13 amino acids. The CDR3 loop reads CASSQVTSQPQHF. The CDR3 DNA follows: TGTGCCAGCAGCCAAGTTACTTCTCAGCCCCAGCATTTT.

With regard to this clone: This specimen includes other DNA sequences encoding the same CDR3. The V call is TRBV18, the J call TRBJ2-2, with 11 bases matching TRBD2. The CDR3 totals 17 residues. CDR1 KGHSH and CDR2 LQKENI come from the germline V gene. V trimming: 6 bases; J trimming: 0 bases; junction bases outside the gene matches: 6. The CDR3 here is CASSPGTSGANTGELFF. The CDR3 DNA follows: TGTGCCAGCTCGCCCGGGACTAGCGGAGCGAACACCGGGGAGCTGTTTTTT.

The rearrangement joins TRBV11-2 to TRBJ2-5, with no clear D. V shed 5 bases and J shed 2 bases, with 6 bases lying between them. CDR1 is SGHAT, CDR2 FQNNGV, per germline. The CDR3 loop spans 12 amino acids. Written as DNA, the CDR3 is TGTGCCAGCAGCGCGGATCAAGAGACCCAGTACTTC. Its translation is CASSADQETQYF.

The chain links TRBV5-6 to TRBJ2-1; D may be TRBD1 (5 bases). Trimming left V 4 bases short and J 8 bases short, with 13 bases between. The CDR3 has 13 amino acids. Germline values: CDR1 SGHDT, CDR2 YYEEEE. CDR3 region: CASSIFIGDEQFF. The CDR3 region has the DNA TGTGCCAGCAGCATATTCATAGGGGATGAGCAGTTCTTC.

The DNA for the CDR3 is TGTGCCATCAGTGAGTGGGAGGTGAGGAACAATGAGCAGTTCTTC. Amino acid sequence: CAISEWEVRNNEQFF. V usage is TRBV10-3 and J usage is TRBJ2-1, with D possibly being TRBD2 (6 bases). V was clipped by 1 base and J by 5 bases, with 12 bases between them. Germline V gene sequence: CDR1 ENHRY, CDR2 SYGVKD. The CDR3 loop spans 15 amino acids.

The DNA of the CDR3 is TGTGCCAGCAGCCAAGCCCGGGACAGGGGGCGCGGGGAGCTGTTTTTT. Encoded protein: CASSQARDRGRGELFF. The chain has TRBV6-2 or TRBV6-3 and TRBJ2-2, with TRBD1 matching 12 bases. This CDR3 comprises 16 residues. V gave up 6 bases and J gave up 7 bases; unmatched junction bases: 9. Germline values: CDR1 MNHEY, CDR2 SVGEGT.

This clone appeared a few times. CDR3: CAWSRAPQGYTF. The CDR3 DNA sequence: TGTGCCTGGAGCAGGGCCCCCCAGGGCTACACCTTC. V is TRBV30 and J is TRBJ1-2; TRBD1 is a possible D gene (5 bases). This CDR3 is 12 amino acids long. V lost 3 bases to trimming and J lost 8 bases, with 13 bases between them. In germline, CDR1 is GTSNPN, CDR2 SVGIG (reference sequence).

CDR3 in DNA: TGTGCCAGCAGCACCAAAGGGCTAGCGGAGGTCGGGGAGACCCAGTACTTC. Protein: CASSTKGLAEVGETQYF. The V and J genes are TRBV21-1 and TRBJ2-5; the D call in the table, TRBD2, was not verified against the DNA. TRBV21-1 is a pseudogene segment. The CDR3 extends over 17 amino acids.

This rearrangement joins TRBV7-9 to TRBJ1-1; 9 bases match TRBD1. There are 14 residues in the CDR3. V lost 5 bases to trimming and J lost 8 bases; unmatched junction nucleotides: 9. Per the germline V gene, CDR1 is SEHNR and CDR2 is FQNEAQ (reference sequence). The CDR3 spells CASSAPGTGPEAFF. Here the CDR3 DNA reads TGTGCCAGCAGCGCCCCCGGGACAGGGCCCGAAGCTTTCTTT.

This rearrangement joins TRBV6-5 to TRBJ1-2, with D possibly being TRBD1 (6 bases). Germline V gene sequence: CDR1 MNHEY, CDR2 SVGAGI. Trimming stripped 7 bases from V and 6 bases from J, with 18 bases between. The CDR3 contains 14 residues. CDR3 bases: TGTGCCAGCACCTACTTACAGGGATGGGATGGCTACACCTTC. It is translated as CASTYLQGWDGYTF.